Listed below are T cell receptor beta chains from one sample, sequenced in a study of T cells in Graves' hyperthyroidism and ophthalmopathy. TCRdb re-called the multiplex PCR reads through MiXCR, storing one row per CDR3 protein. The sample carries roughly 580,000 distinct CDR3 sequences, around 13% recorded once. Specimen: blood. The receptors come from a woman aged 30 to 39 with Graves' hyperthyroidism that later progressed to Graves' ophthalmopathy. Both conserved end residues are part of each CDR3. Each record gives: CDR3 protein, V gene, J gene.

CDR3: CASSDVAGGPTDTQYF
V: TRBV5-6
J: TRBJ2-3

CDR3: CASRQENNSPLHF
V: TRBV2
J: TRBJ1-6

CDR3: CASSVETAKGVVTEAFF
V: TRBV9
J: TRBJ1-1

CDR3: CASSETSGYEQYF
V: TRBV6-1
J: TRBJ2-7

CDR3: CASSVGGTVAFF
V: TRBV9
J: TRBJ1-1

CDR3: CASSQRVSGNTIYF
V: TRBV14
J: TRBJ1-3

CDR3: CASRYGGLADTQYF
V: TRBV28
J: TRBJ2-3

CDR3: CASSEFARNEQFF
V: TRBV2
J: TRBJ2-1

CDR3: CAISDSGSNEKLFF
V: TRBV10-3
J: TRBJ1-4

CDR3: CATSDAGAQGNEKLFF
V: TRBV24-1
J: TRBJ1-4

CDR3: CASRLAGIGEYEQFF
V: TRBV27
J: TRBJ2-1

CDR3: CATSDTGTAYGYTF
V: TRBV24-1
J: TRBJ1-2

CDR3: CAISVDALGELFF
V: TRBV10-3
J: TRBJ2-2